A selection of T cell receptor beta chains follows, all from one sample in a study of T cell repertoires in cytomegalovirus infection. TCRdb re-derived calls from the reads in MiXCR, one entry per CDR3 protein. Altogether approximately 1,000,000 distinct CDR3 sequences are present, more than 25% being singletons, with the ten largest covering over 13%. No antigen is known for these receptors. Source: cultured CD8+ T cells from PBMCs, taken from culture after CMV antigen stimulation. The receptor source for this set is a human donor in good health (CMV status not recorded). Some clones in this sample may be carry-over from other donors' samples. CDR3s include the opening cysteine and the closing phenylalanine or tryptophan. A D gene is named only where the DNA matches it firmly. Only some rows state a clone size, as once, few, many or a class for expanded clones.

d_call,j_call,clone_size,v_call,cdr3_aa,cdr3_nt
TRBD1,TRBJ1-4,few,TRBV7-9,CASRGTGLEKLFF,TGTGCCAGCAGGGGGACAGGACTTGAAAAACTGTTTTTT
TRBD2,TRBJ2-1,many,TRBV7-6,CASSPGLAGYNEQFF,TGTGCCAGCAGCCCAGGACTAGCGGGGTACAATGAGCAGTTCTTC
TRBD1,TRBJ1-1,few,TRBV19,CASSMGQGNTEAFF,TGTGCCAGTAGCATGGGACAGGGGAACACTGAAGCTTTCTTT
TRBD2,TRBJ2-1,NA,TRBV12-3/TRBV12-4,CASSQGGGVYNEQFF,TGTGCCAGCAGCCAAGGCGGGGGGGTCTACAATGAGCAGTTCTTC
TRBD1,TRBJ2-7,NA,TRBV7-3,CASSFAAGGYEQYF,TGTGCCAGCAGCTTCGCGGCAGGGGGCTACGAGCAGTACTTC
NA,TRBJ1-3,NA,TRBV27,CASKGDSSGNTIYF,TGTGCCAGTAAAGGGGATAGCTCTGGAAACACCATATATTTT
NA,TRBJ2-3,NA,TRBV20-1,CSATFTISSTDTQYF,TGCAGTGCTACCTTTACGATATCGAGCACAGATACGCAGTATTTT
NA,TRBJ1-1,few,TRBV6-5,CASRGHGASNTEAFF,TGTGCCAGCAGGGGCCATGGGGCCTCGAACACTGAAGCTTTCTTT
NA,TRBJ1-3,few,TRBV9,CASSVGRTSGNTIYF,TGTGCCAGCAGCGTAGGGCGGACATCTGGAAACACCATATATTTT
NA,TRBJ2-7,NA,TRBV4-1,CASSQEYPLGSYEQYF,TGTGCCAGCAGCCAAGAGTACCCCCTAGGCTCCTACGAGCAGTACTTC
NA,TRBJ1-1,few,TRBV27,CASSFPGQTEAFF,TGTGCCAGCAGCTTCCCCGGACAAACTGAAGCTTTCTTT
TRBD1,TRBJ1-1,NA,TRBV7-9,CAGDRGSSTEAFF,TGTGCCGGAGACAGGGGGTCGAGCACTGAAGCTTTCTTT
NA,TRBJ2-2,NA,TRBV6-2/TRBV6-3,CASRLDEELFF,TGTGCCAGCAGACTGGACGAGGAGCTGTTTTTT
TRBD2,TRBJ2-1,NA,TRBV27,CASSLSLPGLAGEQFF,TGTGCCAGCAGTTTATCCCTGCCAGGACTAGCGGGTGAGCAGTTCTTC
NA,TRBJ2-5,NA,TRBV6-2/TRBV6-3,CASSPSPGPRTGETQYF,TGTGCCAGCAGTCCGTCCCCCGGGCCGCGGACCGGGGAGACCCAGTACTTC
NA,TRBJ2-1,NA,TRBV6-2/TRBV6-3,CASSYPSVPVGEQFF,TGTGCCAGCAGTTACCCCAGTGTCCCTGTGGGTGAGCAGTTCTTC
NA,TRBJ1-2,many,TRBV7-2,CASSLSGRGYTF,TGTGCCAGCAGCTTGTCCGGGCGAGGCTACACCTTC
TRBD1,TRBJ2-1,NA,TRBV10-3,CAIISGTDPYNEQFF,TGTGCCATCATCTCCGGGACAGACCCCTACAATGAGCAGTTCTTC
NA,TRBJ1-6,NA,TRBV14,CASSQDTLIGYNSPLHF,TGTGCCAGCAGCCAAGATACCCTTATCGGCTATAATTCACCCCTCCACTTT
NA,TRBJ2-2,many,TRBV7-6,CASSLVWQGNTGELFF,TGTGCCAGCAGCTTAGTATGGCAGGGGAACACCGGGGAGCTGTTTTTT
TRBD1,TRBJ1-4,NA,TRBV5-1,CASSGLTGRNEKLFF,TGCGCCAGCAGCGGCCTGACAGGGAGAAATGAAAAACTGTTTTTT
NA,TRBJ2-1,NA,TRBV7-9,CASSPRGTLNEQFF,TGTGCCAGCAGCCCCCGAGGGACTCTTAATGAGCAGTTCTTC
NA,TRBJ1-3,few,TRBV25-1,CASSEFYVLEDRNTIYF,TGTGCCAGCAGTGAATTCTACGTTCTCGAGGATAGAAACACCATATATTTT
TRBD2,TRBJ2-3,few,TRBV6-1,CASRELAGVTDTQYF,TGTGCCAGCAGAGAACTAGCGGGGGTGACAGATACGCAGTATTTT
NA,TRBJ1-2,NA,TRBV20-1,CSASSGGDYGYTF,TGCAGTGCTAGTTCTGGGGGGGACTATGGCTACACCTTC
TRBD1,TRBJ1-1,few,TRBV6-6,CASSYTWTGNTEAFF,TGTGCCAGCAGTTACACCTGGACAGGAAACACTGAAGCTTTCTTT
NA,TRBJ1-5,many,TRBV7-2,CASSLGPYSQPQHF,TGTGCCAGCAGCTTAGGCCCCTACAGTCAGCCCCAGCATTTT
NA,TRBJ1-1,few,TRBV15,CATGWGRTNTEAFF,TGTGCCACCGGGTGGGGACGAACGAACACTGAAGCTTTCTTT
TRBD1,TRBJ2-1,NA,TRBV6-4,CASRTGAEQFF,TGTGCCAGCAGGACAGGGGCGGAGCAGTTCTTC
TRBD1,TRBJ2-5,NA,TRBV14,CASSEGQGKTQYF,TGTGCCAGCAGTGAGGGACAGGGGAAGACCCAGTACTTC
TRBD1,TRBJ1-4,many,TRBV7-6,CASSLGGTDNEKLFF,TGTGCCAGCAGCTTAGGCGGGACAGATAATGAAAAACTGTTTTTT
TRBD2,TRBJ2-7,few,TRBV12-3/TRBV12-4,CASSPPPGGENEQYF,TGTGCCAGCAGCCCCCCCCCGGGGGGAGAGAACGAGCAGTACTTC
TRBD1,TRBJ2-2,NA,TRBV14,CASSQGRTGPTGELFF,TGTGCCAGCTCCCAGGGAAGGACAGGGCCCACCGGGGAGCTGTTTTTT
NA,TRBJ2-3,many,TRBV7-2,CASSLGGPKDTQYF,TGTGCCAGCAGCTTAGGGGGCCCCAAAGATACGCAGTATTTT
NA,TRBJ2-5,few,TRBV7-9,CASSNKETQYF,TGTGCCAGCAGTAATAAAGAGACCCAGTACTTC
NA,TRBJ1-1,NA,TRBV6-2/TRBV6-3,CASGGAVSDPEAFF,TGTGCCAGTGGAGGGGCAGTAAGTGATCCTGAAGCTTTCTTT
NA,TRBJ1-5,NA,TRBV28,CASSLSRERDQPQHF,TGTGCCAGCAGTTTAAGCCGGGAGCGGGATCAGCCCCAGCATTTT
NA,TRBJ2-1,NA,TRBV7-9,CASSPVRGSWSDEQFF,TGTGCCAGCAGCCCGGTGCGGGGCTCCTGGTCAGATGAGCAGTTCTTC
NA,TRBJ2-2,few,TRBV7-2,CASSSLEGYSTGELFF,TGTGCCAGCAGCTCCTTAGAGGGCTATTCTACCGGGGAGCTGTTTTTT
NA,TRBJ1-1,NA,TRBV7-6,CASSSSYAGTRNTEAFF,TGTGCCAGCAGCTCCAGCTACGCCGGGACACGGAACACTGAAGCTTTCTTT
NA,TRBJ2-1,many,TRBV19,CASSSRPGVRRGEQFF,TGTGCCAGTAGTTCTAGACCAGGCGTTAGGAGAGGTGAGCAGTTCTTC
TRBD2,TRBJ2-1,few,TRBV14,CATTPGGVGLNEQFF,TGTGCCACTACCCCGGGGGGAGTTGGTTTGAATGAGCAGTTCTTC
NA,TRBJ1-5,many,TRBV6-1,CASSAPGISNQPQHF,TGTGCCAGCAGTGCCCCGGGTATTAGCAATCAGCCCCAGCATTTT
NA,TRBJ1-5,NA,TRBV28,CASWGGGSNQPQHF,TGTGCCAGTTGGGGAGGGGGGAGCAATCAGCCCCAGCATTTT
TRBD1,TRBJ2-1,NA,TRBV10-2,CASVGRDSSYNEQFF,TGCGCCAGTGTCGGACGGGACAGCTCCTACAATGAGCAGTTCTTC
NA,TRBJ1-4,few,TRBV7-6,CASSLDGGQDEKLFF,TGTGCCAGCAGCTTAGACGGTGGGCAGGATGAAAAACTGTTTTTT
NA,TRBJ1-1,NA,TRBV19,CASSMARPTEAFF,TGTGCCAGTAGTATGGCCAGGCCCACTGAAGCTTTCTTT
TRBD2,TRBJ2-1,NA,TRBV12-3/TRBV12-4,CASSILAGFNEQFF,TGTGCCAGCAGCATACTAGCGGGGTTTAATGAGCAGTTCTTC
TRBD2,TRBJ2-1,many,TRBV7-9,CASSGKILAGGHNEQFF,TGTGCCAGCAGCGGGAAAATTCTAGCGGGGGGCCACAATGAGCAGTTCTTC
TRBD1,TRBJ1-1,few,TRBV7-2,CASSVSNRGRGNTEAFF,TGTGCCAGCAGCGTATCCAACAGGGGACGGGGGAACACTGAAGCTTTCTTT